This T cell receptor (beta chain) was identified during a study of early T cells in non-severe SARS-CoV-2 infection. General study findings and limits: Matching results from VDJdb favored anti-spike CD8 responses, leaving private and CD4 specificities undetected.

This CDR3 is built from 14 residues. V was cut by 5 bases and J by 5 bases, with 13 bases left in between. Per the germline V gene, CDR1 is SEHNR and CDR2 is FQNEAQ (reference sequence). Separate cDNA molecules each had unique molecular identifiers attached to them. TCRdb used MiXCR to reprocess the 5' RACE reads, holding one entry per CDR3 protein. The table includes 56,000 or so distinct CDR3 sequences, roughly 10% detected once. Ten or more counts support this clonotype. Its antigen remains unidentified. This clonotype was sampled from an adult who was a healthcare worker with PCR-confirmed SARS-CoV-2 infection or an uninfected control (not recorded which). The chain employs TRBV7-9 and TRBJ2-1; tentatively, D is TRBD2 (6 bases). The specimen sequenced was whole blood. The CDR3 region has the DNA TGTGCCAGCAGCACTGCTGCTAGCGACAATGAGCAGTTCTTC. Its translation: CASSTAASDNEQFF.